Presented here are 21 T cell receptor beta chains from one specimen sequenced in a study of T cells in Graves' hyperthyroidism and ophthalmopathy. Researchers amplified the TCR beta CDR3 regions from RNA transcripts. The HTBI primer set served for first-round RT-PCR of the TCR CDR3. TCRdb reanalysed the multiplex PCR reads using MiXCR and keeps one entry per CDR3 protein. The repertoire holds approximately 330,000 distinct CDR3 sequences, about an eighth seen once, with 34% in the top ten. The sequencing sample was made of blood. The receptors derive from a middle-aged woman with Graves' ophthalmopathy.

This clonotype appeared many times. This rearrangement joins TRBV20-1 to TRBJ2-1, with D maybe TRBD2 (7 bases). The CDR3 totals 14 residues. CDR1 is DFQATT, CDR2 SNEGSKA, per germline (reference sequence). V dropped 2 bases and J dropped 5 bases, with 13 bases sitting between them. The CDR3 protein is CSARSGGLDNEQFF. DNA of the CDR3: TGCAGTGCTAGATCCGGGGGGCTAGACAATGAGCAGTTCTTC.

This clonotype was seen a handful of times. J is TRBJ2-7 and V is TRBV28, with 11 nucleotides matching TRBD2. V shed 4 bases and J 2 bases; nucleotides not matched to a gene: 7. Germline CDR1 MDHEN, CDR2 SYDVKM. This CDR3 contains 16 residues. In DNA, the CDR3 is TGTGCCAGCAGTTCCCCGGGACTAGCGGCCACCTACGAGCAGTACTTC. It yields the protein CASSSPGLAATYEQYF.

This clonotype was counted ten times or more. The chain couples TRBV2 to TRBJ1-5; the match to TRBD1 covers 7 bases. The junction had 14 bases not matched to a gene; V was cut back by 8 bases and J by 7 bases. Germline assignment: CDR1 SNHLY and CDR2 FYNNEI. The CDR3 is 15 residues long. The CDR3 reads CASCRGQAFGQPQHF. CDR3 nucleotides: TGTGCCAGCTGCCGAGGACAGGCGTTCGGGCAGCCCCAGCATTTT.

V usage is TRBV25-1 and J usage is TRBJ1-2; weak D call: TRBD1 (6 bases). CDR3 length equals 16 residues. The V end lost 6 bases, the J end lost 1 base, and 18 bases lay between the germline ends. Germline V lookup: CDR1 MGHDK, CDR2 SYGVNS. CDR3 loop: CASSGYQQGGNYGYTF. The CDR3, as DNA: TGTGCCAGCAGCGGTTACCAACAGGGAGGTAACTATGGCTACACCTTC.

In this sample, this clonotype turned up many times. The rearrangement uses TRBV28 and TRBJ1-2; 7 positions match TRBD1. CDR1 MDHEN and CDR2 SYDVKM come from the germline V gene. The V gene end was trimmed by 4 bases and the J gene end by 4 bases; junction bases not matched to a gene: 9. The CDR3 length is 15 residues. The CDR3 loop is CASSSGGSLGYGYTF. CDR3 nucleotides: TGTGCCAGCAGTTCAGGGGGGTCATTAGGCTATGGCTACACCTTC.

This clonotype has at least ten counts. The chain joins TRBV28 to TRBJ2-5; tentative D call: TRBD1 (5 bases). The V gene lost 5 bases and the J gene lost 5 bases, with 21 bases spanning the gap. This CDR3 is built from 16 residues. Per germline, CDR1 MDHEN and CDR2 SYDVKM. CDR3 DNA: TGTGCCAGCAGTGTTCTCAAGACAGCGCTTGGGGAGACCCAGTACTTC. It specifies CASSVLKTALGETQYF.

This clonotype was seen only a few times. It may be a read error: a sequence one base away is much more abundant. The chain couples TRBV28 to TRBJ2-3, with D possibly being TRBD1 (8 bases). Germline CDR1 MDHEN, CDR2 SYDVKM. The CDR3 consists of 16 residues. The CDR3 loop is CASTSPRAGGTGTQYF. CDR3 bases: TGTGCCAGTACAAGCCCGAGGGCCGGGGGGACAGGTACGCAGTATTTT.

The gene calls are TRBV4-1 and TRBJ2-5; TRBD1 matches 9 bases. The CDR3 is 17 residues long. Per germline, CDR1 MGHRA and CDR2 YSYEKL. The ends lost 4 bases at V and 2 bases at J; junction bases unmatched: 11. CDR3 region: CASSPTGGGGSQETQYF. Here the CDR3 DNA reads TGCGCCAGCAGCCCTACAGGGGGCGGGGGTTCTCAAGAGACCCAGTACTTC.

The rearrangement uses TRBV4-1 and TRBJ1-1; a possible D gene is TRBD1 (5 bases). The CDR3 consists of 14 residues. CDR1 MGHRA and CDR2 YSYEKL come from the germline V gene. V was clipped by 1 base and J by 11 bases, with 17 bases between them. CDR3 coding DNA: TGCGCCAGCAGCCAAGCCTCCCGGGGGTCAATGGCTTTCTTT. This translates into CASSQASRGSMAFF.

This clonotype has at least ten counts. V and J are TRBV7-2 and TRBJ2-7; 9 positions match TRBD1. CDR1 SGHTA and CDR2 FQGNSA come from the germline V gene. V lost 5 bases, J lost 4 bases, and 3 bases stayed unmatched. CDR3 length: 13 residues. The CDR3 loop is CASSMGQGYEQYF. For the CDR3, the DNA is TGTGCCAGCAGCATGGGACAGGGTTACGAGCAGTACTTC.

The chain employs TRBV5-1 and TRBJ1-1, with TRBD1 matching 9 bases. Germline trimming cut 5 bases from V and 11 bases from J; bases unmatched to any gene: 13. CDR1 and CDR2 (germline): SGHRS, YFSETQ. The CDR3 has 14 residues. CDR3 DNA sequence: TGCGCCAGCAGTGACAGGGGGGTCGGGGGTGAGGCTTTCTTT. This codes for CASSDRGVGGEAFF.

There are many counts of this clonotype. V is TRBV3-1 and J is TRBJ2-7, with D tentatively TRBD2 (6 bases). Trimming cost V 1 base and J 4 bases, with 14 bases left between them. The CDR3 consists of 15 residues. The germline V gene has CDR1 LGHDT and CDR2 YNNKEL (reference sequence). The CDR3 region has the DNA TGTGCCAGCAGCCAAGGTCACGGGAGATGGTACGAGCAGTACTTC. Its translation is CASSQGHGRWYEQYF.

This clonotype was recorded many times. The chain carries TRBV7-9 and TRBJ1-1; unclear D gene. Germline-derived CDR1 and CDR2 are SEHNR and FQNEAQ (reference sequence). The CDR3 contains 15 residues. V was trimmed by 5 bases and J by 3 bases, leaving 16 bases between them. CDR3 sequence (DNA): TGTGCCAGCAGCGCAATACTGAGGATAGACACTGAAGCTTTCTTT. It specifies CASSAILRIDTEAFF.

The table lists this clonotype with a few counts. The genes are TRBV18 and TRBJ1-6, with unresolved D. Germline CDR1 is KGHSH and CDR2 is LQKENI. This CDR3 spans 16 amino acids. V was shortened by 3 bases and J by 5 bases, with 14 bases between the two germline ends. The CDR3 sequence is CASSPYLAGHNSPLHF. In DNA, the CDR3 is TGTGCCAGCTCACCCTATTTAGCAGGACATAATTCACCCCTCCACTTT.

This clonotype was found a few times. CDR3 DNA: TGTGCCAGCAGTCTGAATGTAGATGCCTACACCTTC. Residues: CASSLNVDAYTF. The chain combines TRBV28 with TRBJ1-2; D gene ambiguous. The CDR3 extends over 12 amino acids. The V end lost 5 bases, the J end lost 10 bases, and 14 bases lay between the germline ends. In germline, CDR1 is MDHEN, CDR2 SYDVKM.

The rearrangement uses TRBV6-1 and TRBJ2-2, with a possible D match to TRBD1 (5 bases). Germline lookup yields CDR1 MNHNS and CDR2 SASEGT. This CDR3 region has 15 residues. Trimming took off 6 bases at V and 5 bases at J, with 16 bases between the two ends. The CDR3 DNA is TGTGCCAGCAGGACTTCAGGGATGGGGACCGGGGAGCTGTTTTTT. It yields the protein CASRTSGMGTGELFF.

The chain is built from TRBV9 and TRBJ2-2; 8 nucleotides line up with TRBD2. V lost 4 bases to trimming and J lost 0 bases; unmatched junction nucleotides: 17. Germline assignment: CDR1 SGDLS and CDR2 YYNGEE. The length of the CDR3 is 20 residues. The CDR3 region has the DNA TGTGCCAGCAGCCCGACGATGTTAGCGGGAAATGAAGCGAACACCGGGGAGCTGTTTTTT. Its protein is CASSPTMLAGNEANTGELFF.

This clonotype was found many times. The gene calls are TRBV11-2 and TRBJ2-1, with 9 bases identical to TRBD1. V gave up 5 bases and J gave up 3 bases; unmatched junction bases: 14. Germline CDR1 reads SGHAT; CDR2 reads FQNNGV. The CDR3 covers 18 residues. CDR3 residues: CASSLLPGQGRSYNEQFF. The CDR3, as DNA: TGTGCCAGCAGCCTTCTACCGGGACAGGGACGAAGCTACAATGAGCAGTTCTTC. Full variable domain (rest looked up from reference TRBV11-2 and TRBJ2-1): EAGVAQSPRYKIIEKRQSVAFWCNPISGHATLYWYQQILGQGPKLLIQFQNNGVVDDSQLPKDRFSAERLKGVDSTLKIQPAKLEDSAVYLCASSLLPGQGRSYNEQFFGPGTRLTVL.

This clonotype was picked up many times. The chain has TRBV15 and TRBJ2-3; D is unresolved. This CDR3 comprises 16 residues. The germline V gene has CDR1 LNHNV and CDR2 YYDKDF (reference sequence). V shed 1 base and J shed 3 bases, with 14 bases lying between them. In DNA, the CDR3 is TGTGCCACCAGCAGAGCGGTGGGCTCATCAACAGATACGCAGTATTTT. Translated, it gives CATSRAVGSSTDTQYF.

This clonotype was observed at least ten times. The rearrangement uses TRBV7-8 and TRBJ2-7, with 7 bases aligning to TRBD1. The germline V gene encodes CDR1 SGHVS and CDR2 FQNEAQ. The CDR3 has 15 residues. The V gene end was trimmed by 4 bases and the J gene end by 5 bases; junction bases not matched to a gene: 11. CDR3 sequence (DNA): TGTGCCAGCAGCTCGGGCAGGGGGTATGTAGACGAGCAGTACTTC. The encoded protein is CASSSGRGYVDEQYF.

This clonotype was recorded at least ten times. This chain connects TRBV15 to TRBJ2-7; D unclear. V shed 3 bases and J shed 1 base, with 13 bases lying between them. Germline V gene data show CDR1 as LNHNV and CDR2 as YYDKDF (reference sequence). The CDR3 sequence is 15 residues long. The CDR3: CATSSFRGRSYEQYF. The DNA of the CDR3 is TGTGCCACCAGCAGCTTCCGCGGCCGGTCCTACGAGCAGTACTTC.